This TCR beta chain comes out of a study of control samples from healthy donors and cancer patients. Only in-frame clones appear in the TCRdb table, and some are missing; sequencing was by immunoSEQ multiplex PCR. Of tens of thousands of clones detected, roughly 86% appear once; the ten largest clones hold 4.5% to 7%. Germline V lookup: CDR1 MNHEY, CDR2 SVGAGI. Trimming cost V 6 bases and J 6 bases, with 14 bases left between them. This CDR3 spans 13 amino acids. Sequencing was carried out using blood. The J gene is TRBJ1-1, the V gene TRBV6-5; a possible D gene is TRBD1 (5 bases). The TCR comes from a middle-aged man in good health. The CDR3 sequence: CASSHRLGAEAFF. CDR3 in DNA: TGTGCCAGCAGCCACCGCCTGGGGGCTGAAGCTTTCTTT.